Listed below are T cell receptor beta chains from one sample, sequenced in a study of CD8+ T cells in alopecia areata. Using immunoSEQ multiplex PCR, the repertoire was profiled, and TCRdb retains in-frame clones only, with some absent. The top ten hold under 1.5% of the sample, which has hundreds of thousands of clones, about two thirds seen once. Source: CD4+ T cells sorted from blood, taken at week 0. Every receptor here comes from a human donor with alopecia areata. The CDR3 runs from the conserved cysteine through the conserved F or W. The order of the fields is clone size, V gene, J gene, D gene, CDR3 DNA, CDR3 protein. A D gene is named only where the DNA matches it firmly. Only part of the rows carry a size: once, few, many, or a class if the clone is expanded.

>.|TRBV12-5|TRBJ1-6|.
TGTGCTAGTGGTCCGGCCGGAGGGCTTAATTCACCCCTCCACTTT
CASGPAGGLNSPLHF
>.|TRBV29-1|TRBJ2-2|TRBD2
TGCAGCGGGGGGACTAGCGTCCCCGGGGAGCTGTTTTTT
CSGGTSVPGELFF
>.|TRBV6-5|TRBJ2-7|.
TGTGCCAGCAGCCTGGCGGGTGCAGGAGGCTACGAGCAGTACTTC
CASSLAGAGGYEQYF
>few|TRBV6-5|TRBJ2-3|.
TGTGCCAGCACCCTCCGGGAGATCACAGATACGCAGTATTTT
CASTLREITDTQYF
>once|TRBV20-1|TRBJ2-7|.
TGCAGTGCTAGCGGGGACGGGCAGTACTTC
CSASGDGQYF
>.|TRBV29-1|TRBJ2-3|.
TGCAGCTTTCGGGACCACACAGATACGCAGTATTTT
CSFRDHTDTQYF
>.|TRBV29-1|TRBJ1-6|.
TGCAGCGTTGGAGAAGGGGCGAATTCACCCCTCCACTTT
CSVGEGANSPLHF
>.|TRBV30|TRBJ1-1|.
TGTGCCTGGAGTGTTGTAGGGCACACTGAAGCTTTCTTT
CAWSVVGHTEAFF
>.|TRBV30|TRBJ1-2|TRBD1
TGTGCCTGGAGCTTAGACAGGGGAACCGGCTACACCTTC
CAWSLDRGTGYTF
>.|TRBV5-1|TRBJ2-3|TRBD2
TGCGCCAGCAGCTTGGAGCCTAGCGGATCCACAGATACGCAGTATTTT
CASSLEPSGSTDTQYF
>.|TRBV6-5|TRBJ2-7|TRBD1
TGTGCCAGCAGTTCCGGGACAGGGACCGAGCAGTACTTC
CASSSGTGTEQYF
>.|TRBV4-3|TRBJ2-5|TRBD2
TGCGCCAGCAGCGCCGGACTAGATGGGGAGACCCAGTACTTC
CASSAGLDGETQYF
>.|TRBV18|TRBJ2-4|.
TGTGCCAGCTCACCACAGGATTCTTTGGCAGGGACCATTCAGTACTTC
CASSPQDSLAGTIQYF
>.|TRBV29-1|TRBJ2-5|TRBD2
TGCAGCGTAGCGTCTAGCGGGGGGTCGGAGACCCAGTACTTC
CSVASSGGSETQYF
>.|TRBV5-1|TRBJ2-4|.
TGCGCCAGCAGCTTGGAGGGTCCCAACAACATTCAGTACTTC
CASSLEGPNNIQYF
>.|TRBV5-4|TRBJ2-5|.
TGTGCCAGCAGCTCAGCGGTTCAAGAGACCCAGTACTTC
CASSSAVQETQYF
>few|TRBV10-3|TRBJ1-1|.
TGTGCCATCAGTGAGACGGGGTTCACTGAAGCTTTCTTT
CAISETGFTEAFF
>few|TRBV7-9|TRBJ2-1|.
TGTGCCAGCAGCGAGCAACGGGGCCTAAATGAGCAGTTCTTC
CASSEQRGLNEQFF
>few|TRBV23-1|TRBJ2-2|.
TGCGCCAGCAGTCAATCAAGGAGATCTGGTAGCGGGGAGCTGTTTTTT
CASSQSRRSGSGELFF
>.|TRBV2|TRBJ1-5|TRBD1
TGTGCCAGCAGCGCCGGGACAGGGCTTCAGCCCCAGCATTTT
CASSAGTGLQPQHF
>once|TRBV15|TRBJ1-1|.
TGTGCCACCAGCAGAGAGCAGGGGCCTCGATCTGAAGCTTTCTTT
CATSREQGPRSEAFF
>.|TRBV29-1|TRBJ2-7|TRBD1
TGCAGCGTCGCCGGGACAGGGGGGCAGCAGTACTTC
CSVAGTGGQQYF
>.|TRBV9|TRBJ2-7|TRBD1
TGTGCCAGCAGCGAAAAACCCGGGACAGGGGGCTACGAGCAGTACTTC
CASSEKPGTGGYEQYF
>.|TRBV6-6|TRBJ2-1|TRBD2
TGTGCCAGCAGGATGGGACTAGCGGGGGGTAGTGAGCAGTTCTTC
CASRMGLAGGSEQFF
>.|TRBV5-1|TRBJ2-3|TRBD2
TGCGCCAGCAGCTGGGGACTAGAACCGGTTCCCACAGATACGCAGTATTTT
CASSWGLEPVPTDTQYF
>.|TRBV29-1|TRBJ1-1|.
TGCAGCGTTGAGTTTTCTTCGCACACTGAAGCTTTCTTT
CSVEFSSHTEAFF
>.|TRBV29-1|TRBJ2-1|.
TGCAGCGTCGTCCCTTACAATGAGCAGTTCTTC
CSVVPYNEQFF
>.|TRBV5-1|TRBJ2-7|.
TGCGCCAGCAGCCGGGACTCCTACGAGCAGTACTTC
CASSRDSYEQYF
>.|TRBV5-1|TRBJ2-5|.
TGCGCCAGCGGGCCCCAAGAGACCCAGTACTTC
CASGPQETQYF
>few|TRBV19|TRBJ2-2|.
TGTGCCAGTAGTATAAGTCCAGGGGACACCGGGGAGCTGTTTTTT
CASSISPGDTGELFF
>.|TRBV9|TRBJ2-1|TRBD2
TGTGCCAGCAGCGAAAGCGGGGGGACCTACAATGAGCAGTTCTTC
CASSESGGTYNEQFF
>once|TRBV4-2|TRBJ2-1|.
TGTGCCAGCAGCCCGCAGGACAGCTTCAATGAGCAGTTCTTC
CASSPQDSFNEQFF
>.|TRBV30|TRBJ2-1|.
TGTGCCTGGAGTAGGCGGGATGAGCAGTTCTTC
CAWSRRDEQFF
>.|TRBV2|TRBJ1-5|TRBD1
TGTGCCAGCAGGGAAACAGGGGGCGGCAATCAGCCCCAGCATTTT
CASRETGGGNQPQHF
>.|TRBV29-1|TRBJ1-3|.
TGCAGCGTCTCCGGGACACTCGGAAACACCATATATTTT
CSVSGTLGNTIYF
>few|TRBV29-1|TRBJ1-3|.
TGCAGCGTCCTCTTGGGACGCACCATATATTTT
CSVLLGRTIYF
>.|TRBV6-6|TRBJ1-2|.
TGTGCCAGCAGTTACTCGGGAAAGGGCTACACCTTC
CASSYSGKGYTF
>.|TRBV5-1|TRBJ1-6|TRBD1
TGCGCCAGCAGCTCCGGACAGGACGATAATTCACCCCTCCACTTT
CASSSGQDDNSPLHF
>.|TRBV10-3|TRBJ2-5|.
TGTGCCATCAGTCCGGGGGCCGGAGAGACCCAGTACTTC
CAISPGAGETQYF
>once|TRBV7-3|TRBJ1-6|TRBD1
TGTGCCAGCAGCCCGGGGACAGGGACCAATTCACCCCTCCACTTT
CASSPGTGTNSPLHF
>.|TRBV29-1|TRBJ2-1|TRBD1
TGCAGCGTCGCCGGACAGGGGAACAATGAGCAGTTCTTC
CSVAGQGNNEQFF
>.|TRBV5-1|TRBJ2-3|TRBD1
TGCGCCAGCAGCTTGACAGGGGGCGGCACAGATACGCAGTATTTT
CASSLTGGGTDTQYF
>.|TRBV30|TRBJ2-1|.
TGTGCCTGGGGAGCGGTCAATGAGCAGTTCTTC
CAWGAVNEQFF
>.|TRBV10-3|TRBJ2-7|TRBD1
TGTGCCATCAACGGACAGGGGGCTGACGAGCAGTACTTC
CAINGQGADEQYF
>.|TRBV29-1|TRBJ1-5|.
TGCAGCGTTGGGGTTAATAGCAATCAGCCCCAGCATTTT
CSVGVNSNQPQHF
>.|TRBV30|TRBJ1-2|TRBD1
TGTGCCTGGTCCAGGGGGCGCCTTTCCGGCTACACCTTC
CAWSRGRLSGYTF
>.|TRBV6-5|TRBJ1-3|.
TGTGCCAGCAGGGCCGTCTCTGGAAACACCATATATTTT
CASRAVSGNTIYF
>.|TRBV5-4|TRBJ1-4|TRBD1
TGTGCCAGCAGCACCTTACAGGGACAGGATGAAAAACTGTTTTTT
CASSTLQGQDEKLFF
>once|TRBV30|TRBJ2-1|.
TGTGCCTGGAGCCCCGGGGTCCCGGGCTACAATGAGCAGTTCTTC
CAWSPGVPGYNEQFF
>.|TRBV29-1|TRBJ1-2|.
TGCAGCGTTGAAGATCGGGCAGTCTATGGCTACACCTTC
CSVEDRAVYGYTF
>.|TRBV9|TRBJ2-1|.
TGTGCCAGCAATTTGGGCGGGGCCTACAATGAGCAGTTCTTC
CASNLGGAYNEQFF
>.|TRBV10-3|TRBJ2-2|.
TGTGCCATCAGAGGGGACCGGCGGACCGGGGAGCTGTTTTTT
CAIRGDRRTGELFF
>.|TRBV29-1|TRBJ1-5|TRBD1
TGCAGCGTTCGGGGGGGACAGAATCAGCCCCAGCATTTT
CSVRGGQNQPQHF
>few|TRBV7-2|TRBJ2-4|.
TGTGCCAGCAGCTTAGCGCGACAGGCCAAAAACATTCAGTACTTC
CASSLARQAKNIQYF
>.|TRBV7-2|TRBJ2-3|TRBD1
TGTGCCAGCAGCTTACACCGACAGGGAAGCACAGATACGCAGTATTTT
CASSLHRQGSTDTQYF
>.|TRBV5-4|TRBJ2-7|.
TGTGCCAGCAGCTTGGGCGGTGAGGGGAAGTACGAGCAGTACTTC
CASSLGGEGKYEQYF
>.|TRBV5-4|TRBJ2-7|.
TGTGCCAGCAGCCGTCGGCAGGTCCCCCACGAGCAGTACTTC
CASSRRQVPHEQYF
>.|TRBV7-2|TRBJ2-7|.
TGTGCCAGCAGCTTAGTGGCGGGTCCCTTCTACGAGCAGTACTTC
CASSLVAGPFYEQYF